This T cell receptor beta chain was captured in a study of control samples from healthy donors and cancer patients. Only in-frame clones appear in the TCRdb table, and some are missing; sequencing was by immunoSEQ multiplex PCR. Of approximately 120,000 clones in the sample, roughly 92% are singletons; the top ten hold over 0.5%. The CDR3 totals 15 residues. V shed 0 bases and J shed 3 bases, with 12 bases lying between them. Looked up from germline, CDR1 is MNHNS and CDR2 is SASEGT. The clonotype was recovered from a man aged 80 or over with head and neck cancer. The chain joins TRBV6-1 to TRBJ2-7; D is unclear. Sample: PBMCs. CDR3 protein: CASSEAAGSYYEQYF. The CDR3 DNA reads as TGTGCCAGCAGTGAAGCGGCAGGTAGTTACTACGAGCAGTACTTC.